This T cell receptor (beta chain) was sequenced during a study of CD8+CD57+ T cells in acquired aplastic anemia. V was pared by 3 bases and J by 3 bases, with 5 bases between. From germline, CDR1 is SGDLS and CDR2 YYNGEE. This CDR3 spans 12 amino acids. Researchers used genomic DNA as the template to profile TCR beta VDJ and CDR3. From the reads, TCRdb called clonotypes with MiXCR, one entry per CDR3 protein. The sample records approximately 190,000 distinct CDR3 sequences, 64% being singletons. The TCR originated in a human donor with severe aplastic anemia or a healthy control (not recorded which). Sequencing was done on a sample of sorted CD4+, CD8+, or CD8+CD57+ T cells (not recorded which) from PBMCs. The chain couples TRBV9 to TRBJ2-3; no clear D. CDR3 sequence reads: CASSGWTDTQYF. CDR3 in DNA: TGTGCCAGCAGCGGATGGACAGATACGCAGTATTTT. Full variable domain (missing parts from reference TRBV9 and TRBJ2-3): DSGVTQTPKHLITATGQRVTLRCSPRSGDLSVYWYQQSLDQGLQFLIQYYNGEERAKGNILERFSAQQFPDLHSELNLSSLELGDSALYFCASSGWTDTQYFGPGTRLTVL.